This T cell receptor (beta chain) was captured by sequencing in a study of cytomegalovirus exposure and HLA in healthy donors. This clone was found a few times. Its antigen is unknown. Findings and caveats of the study: Relative to the roughly 690-donor mean, N-insertions were reportedly fewer in an Asian-associated ancestry cluster in a later analysis. Across donors, sequencing depth was assumed by presence/absence analyses to be roughly uniform.

Per the germline V gene, CDR1 is MNHNY and CDR2 is SVGAGI (reference sequence). Trimming left V 11 bases short and J 6 bases short, with 8 bases between. The CDR3 has 9 residues. 13 Jbeta primers and 60 Vbeta primers were used for the PCR. Some clones are missing from TCRdb's copy, which holds only in-frame ones; the method was immunoSEQ multiplex PCR. Found here are roughly 180,000 clones, about 9.4% of them singletons; the top ten hold 1% to 1.5%. Healthy bone marrow donors supplied every sample. Donors showed nominal health when sampled, although they likely had unrecorded immune exposures. This clonotype originated in a woman aged 30 to 39 in good health and CMV-seropositive. Sequencing was carried out using PBMCs. The V gene is TRBV6-6, the J gene TRBJ2-7, with D possibly matching TRBD1 (6 bases). The CDR3 coding sequence is TGTGCCGCAGGGGTCGAGCAGTACTTC. As protein: CAAGVEQYF.